This TCR beta chain was sequenced for a study of blood T cell repertoires in COVID-19. Study background: Samples of COVID-19 (acute and convalescent) were obtained from the United States, Italy and Spain.

In the study's own analysis: Amplified reference gene primers provided the basis for estimating nucleated cell counts. Repertoires were generated with immunoSEQ multiplex PCR, while TCRdb's copy carries only in-frame clones and drops some. The DNA gave D and trimming, while V, J and clone size come from that table. Of 250,000 to 300,000 clones listed, 80% to 90% were seen once; the top ten hold 4.1%. Everyone who took part was roughly 18 to 89 years old, and they came from about 23 US areas. Cohort allocation depended upon clinical history that participants reported. This receptor was obtained from a man in his thirties or forties with acute COVID-19. Sequenced input: PBMCs or T cells enriched from blood (not recorded which).

CDR3 amino acids: CASSRGTDTQYF. In DNA, the CDR3 is TGTGCCAGCTCACGCGGGACAGATACGCAGTATTTT. The chain couples TRBV18 to TRBJ2-3; weak D call: TRBD2 (5 bases). V was shortened by 4 bases and J by 3 bases, with 5 bases between the two germline ends. Germline V gene lookup returns CDR1 KGHSH and CDR2 LQKENI. The CDR3 has 12 residues. The entire variable domain, with the rest obtained from reference TRBV18 and TRBJ2-3, is as follows: NAGVMQNPRHLVRRRGQEARLRCSPMKGHSHVYWYRQLPEEGLKFMVYLQKENIIDESGMPKERFSAEFPKEGPSILRIQQVVRGDSAAYFCASSRGTDTQYFGPGTRLTVL.